The 10 T cell receptor beta chains below all came from one sample that was sequenced in a study of control samples from healthy donors and cancer patients. Sequencing used immunoSEQ multiplex PCR; TCRdb keeps in-frame clones, though not all of them. In the table there are some 28,000 clones, 79% of which are singletons. Specimen: PBMCs. All receptors derive from a man aged 55 to 70 with head and neck cancer.

The chain recombines TRBV28 with TRBJ2-7, with D tentatively TRBD1 (5 bases). CDR3 length: 12 amino acids. V was trimmed by 6 bases and J by 2 bases, leaving 8 bases between them. Germline CDR1 reads MDHEN; CDR2 reads SYDVKM. Written as DNA, the CDR3 is TGTGCCAGCAGGGACACTACCTACGAGCAGTACTTC. Residues: CASRDTTYEQYF.

This chain joins TRBV7-2 and TRBJ2-1; D may be TRBD2 (5 bases). Germline lookup yields CDR1 SGHTA and CDR2 FQGNSA. Trimming pared 2 bases from V and 0 bases from J, leaving 8 bases between. There are 15 residues in the CDR3. The chain's CDR3 is CASSLSGSSYNEQFF. For the CDR3, the DNA is TGTGCCAGCAGCTTAAGCGGAAGCTCCTACAATGAGCAGTTCTTC.

The chain has TRBV5-1 and TRBJ2-5; unclear D gene. Germline CDR1 is SGHRS and CDR2 is YFSETQ. The CDR3 is 12 residues long. V lost 2 bases and J 1 base, leaving 3 bases between the germline ends. CDR3 sequence reads: CASSFFQETQYF. The CDR3 DNA reads as TGCGCCAGCAGCTTCTTCCAAGAGACCCAGTACTTC.

The genes are TRBV7-2 and TRBJ2-4; D not resolved. Germline V gene data show CDR1 as SGHTA and CDR2 as FQGNSA. The CDR3 is 15 residues long. V was clipped by 3 bases and J by 0 bases, with 9 bases between them. The CDR3, as DNA: TGTGCCAGCAGCTTGAATCGGCTAGCCAAAAACATTCAGTACTTC. It encodes CASSLNRLAKNIQYF.

This clone was counted once. V usage is TRBV6-5 and J usage is TRBJ1-1, with unresolved D. CDR3 length equals 14 residues. Germline loops: CDR1 MNHEY, CDR2 SVGAGI. V lost 2 bases, J lost 7 bases, and 14 bases lay in between. CDR3 sequence (DNA): TGTGCCAGCAGTTACGACCACGGTAGTGTTGAAGCTTTCTTT. It codes for CASSYDHGSVEAFF.

The chain is built from TRBV9 and TRBJ1-2, with D possibly matching TRBD1 (5 bases). Germline V CDR1 and CDR2: SGDLS, YYNGEE. The CDR3 sequence is 15 residues long. V dropped 5 bases and J dropped 5 bases, with 19 bases sitting between them. CDR3 sequence: CASRRGENVGYGYTF. The CDR3 DNA follows: TGTGCCAGCAGGCGGGGGGAGAACGTAGGTTATGGCTACACCTTC.

The V call is TRBV6-2 or TRBV6-3, the J call TRBJ2-1; TRBD2 agrees at 11 bases. The CDR3 runs 15 residues. With 6 bases clipped from V and 6 bases from J, the junction kept 7 bases outside the gene matches. Germline-derived CDR1 and CDR2 are MNHEY and SVGEGT. CDR3 DNA sequence: TGTGCCAGCAGCCGCGGGACTAGCGGTTCCAATGAGCAGTTCTTC. This encodes CASSRGTSGSNEQFF.

This clone was recorded once. The chain employs TRBV2 and TRBJ1-4; TRBD1 might be the D (5 bases). V gave up 6 bases and J gave up 11 bases, with 25 bases separating them. Germline assignment: CDR1 SNHLY and CDR2 FYNNEI. The CDR3 runs 16 residues. The chain's CDR3 is CASRKEIRAGGEKLFF. In nucleotides, the CDR3 is TGTGCCAGCAGGAAAGAAATCAGGGCAGGTGGGGAGAAACTGTTTTTT.

This chain links TRBV28 with TRBJ1-1, with D possibly TRBD1 on 5 matching bases. Germline V CDR1 and CDR2: MDHEN, SYDVKM. V was shortened by 3 bases and J by 2 bases, with 10 bases between the two germline ends. The CDR3 consists of 14 residues. The CDR3: CASSFGHLNTEAFF. The CDR3 region has the DNA TGTGCCAGCAGTTTTGGACATCTTAACACTGAAGCTTTCTTT.

This clone was detected once. This chain's CDR3 is CASSSREGRGYGYTF. Here the CDR3 DNA reads TGTGCCAGCAGCTCGCGAGAGGGACGGGGCTATGGCTACACCTTC. V usage is TRBV7-2 and J usage is TRBJ1-2; weak D call: TRBD1 (5 bases). Germline V CDR1 and CDR2: SGHTA, FQGNSA. V was trimmed by 4 bases and J by 4 bases, leaving 16 bases between them. The CDR3 has 15 residues.